This TCR beta chain came from a study of CD8+ T cells in alopecia areata. Study in general: At a dose of 5 to 10 mg twice daily, oral tofacitinib was given to treated patients.

RNA was extracted and reverse transcribed into cDNA as the sequencing template. Produced via immunoSEQ multiplex PCR; TCRdb's table is partial and in-frame only. The sample yields 150,000 to 200,000 clones, approximately 67% seen once. This clone was detected once. Treatment specified: oral pan-JAK inhibitor, 5-10 mg twice daily. Sorting from PBMCs produced CD4+ and CD8+ T cells. Sequences were derived from CD4+ T cells sorted from blood, sampled at week 49, from a patient treated with tofacitinib. This clonotype was obtained from a human donor with alopecia areata.

This CDR3 is CASSALAVSTDTQYF. The CDR3 coding sequence is TGTGCCAGCAGTGCCTTAGCGGTTAGCACAGATACGCAGTATTTT. This rearrangement joins TRBV2 to TRBJ2-3, with a tentative D call TRBD2 (6 bases). V was clipped by 4 bases and J by 0 bases, with 11 bases between them. The V gene's germline CDR1 is SNHLY and CDR2 FYNNEI. This CDR3 is built from 15 residues.